The next 27 T cell receptor beta chains were all read from a single sample in a study of cytomegalovirus exposure and HLA in healthy donors. PCR amplification relied on 60 Vbeta primers (plus 13 Jbeta primers). The data were produced by immunoSEQ multiplex PCR, yet TCRdb's version contains in-frame clones alone and is incomplete. Counted here are around 150,000 clones, around 84% occurring once; the ten biggest clones make up about 2.2%. Sequenced sample: PBMCs. The receptors originated from a man in his forties or fifties in good health and CMV-seronegative.

This clone was observed a few times. The genes are TRBV7-3 and TRBJ2-2, with 8 bases aligning to TRBD2. The CDR3 loop spans 14 amino acids. The germline CDR1 and CDR2 sequences are SGHTA and FQGTGA. V lost 3 bases and J lost 5; bases outside the gene matches: 2. The CDR3 DNA sequence: TGTGCCAGCAGCTTTCAGCGGGAGACCGGGGAGCTGTTTTTT. Protein product: CASSFQRETGELFF.

The genes are TRBV6-1 and TRBJ2-7; 8 nucleotides match TRBD2. CDR3 length: 15 amino acids. Trimming at V came to 5 bases and at J to 0 bases, leaving 6 bases not matched to a gene. Germline loops: CDR1 MNHNS, CDR2 SASEGT. CDR3 sequence (DNA): TGTGCCAGCAGTACTCTCGGGAGGGACTCCTACGAGCAGTACTTC. It translates to CASSTLGRDSYEQYF.

This clone has only a few counts. The V gene is TRBV7-8, the J gene TRBJ2-3; possibly TRBD2 for D (7 bases). This CDR3 is 18 amino acids long. The V gene lost 5 bases and the J gene lost 5 bases, with 26 bases spanning the gap. Germline lookup yields CDR1 SGHVS and CDR2 FQNEAQ. This CDR3 reads CASSPRSPLGGAVDTQYF. The CDR3 region has the DNA TGTGCCAGCAGCCCCCGTTCTCCATTGGGGGGGGCTGTAGATACGCAGTATTTT. Complete variable domain (other parts from reference TRBV7-8 and TRBJ2-3): GAGVSQSPRYKVAKRGQDVALRCDPISGHVSLFWYQQALGQGPEFLTYFQNEAQLDKSGLPSDRFFAERPEGSVSTLKIQRTQQEDSAVYLCASSPRSPLGGAVDTQYFGPGTRLTVL.

The chain has TRBV11-3 and TRBJ1-3, with 7 bases lining up with TRBD1. The V segment lost 4 bases and the J segment 0 bases; nucleotides outside the gene matches: 9. Germline values: CDR1 SGHNT, CDR2 YENEEA. The CDR3 covers 17 residues. The CDR3 sequence is CASSSRQGSFSGNTIYF. The CDR3 DNA sequence: TGTGCCAGCAGCTCGCGACAGGGCTCCTTCTCTGGAAACACCATATATTTT.

V and J are TRBV5-1 and TRBJ1-4; D might be TRBD1 (5 bases). The CDR3 runs 14 residues. The germline V gene has CDR1 SGHRS and CDR2 YFSETQ. V was trimmed by 0 bases and J by 5 bases, leaving 8 bases between them. As DNA, the CDR3 is TGCGCCAGCAGCTTGGAACCAGGGAATGAAAAACTGTTTTTT. The encoded protein is CASSLEPGNEKLFF.

This chain joins TRBV29-1 and TRBJ2-5; D gene ambiguous. The germline gives CDR1 SQVTM, CDR2 ANQGSEA. Trimming shortened V by 6 bases and J by 2 bases, and 13 bases separated the two germline ends. This CDR3 spans 13 amino acids. The chain's CDR3 is CSVVTWQQETQYF. The CDR3 bases are TGCAGCGTAGTAACGTGGCAGCAAGAGACCCAGTACTTC.

This clone was observed a single time. V is TRBV6-5 and J is TRBJ2-1, with TRBD2 matching 7 bases. The germline V gene encodes CDR1 MNHEY and CDR2 SVGAGI. CDR3 size: 15 residues. V lost 7 bases and J lost 9; bases outside the gene matches: 15. CDR3: CASKMGGARLSEQFF. In DNA, the CDR3 is TGTGCCAGCAAGATGGGAGGGGCAAGATTAAGTGAGCAGTTCTTC.

This sequence joins TRBV9 and TRBJ2-1; D is possibly TRBD1 (6 bases). CDR1 and CDR2 from the germline V gene are SGDLS and YYNGEE. CDR3 length equals 14 residues. The V gene lost 3 bases and the J gene lost 4 bases, with 11 bases spanning the gap. The CDR3 loop reads CASSEEDRYNEQFF. The CDR3 DNA is TGTGCCAGCAGCGAAGAGGACAGATACAATGAGCAGTTCTTC.

The chain joins TRBV5-1 to TRBJ2-7, with 10 nucleotides matching TRBD1. Germline-derived CDR1 and CDR2 are SGHRS and YFSETQ. Unmatched junction bases numbered 4, after V lost 4 bases and J lost 3 bases. This CDR3 is built from 14 residues. The CDR3 loop is CASSPGQGNYEQYF. The CDR3 DNA follows: TGCGCCAGCAGCCCGGGACAGGGGAACTACGAGCAGTACTTC. Drawing the rest from reference TRBV5-1 and TRBJ2-7, the complete variable domain is KAGVTQTPRYLIKTRGQQVTLSCSPISGHRSVSWYQQTPGQGLQFLFEYFSETQRNKGNFPGRFSGRQFSNSRSEMNVSTLELGDSALYLCASSPGQGNYEQYFGPGTRLTVT.

The rearrangement links TRBV4-1 to TRBJ1-1; possible D gene TRBD1, 6 bases. Per the germline V gene, CDR1 is MGHRA and CDR2 is YSYEKL. The CDR3 extends over 14 amino acids. Trimming cost V 0 bases and J 5 bases, with 10 bases left between them. The CDR3 is CASSQESTGTEAFF. The CDR3 region has the DNA TGCGCCAGCAGCCAAGAATCAACAGGGACTGAAGCTTTCTTT.

This clone was observed a few times. The chain is built from TRBV5-4 and TRBJ1-1; possible D gene TRBD1, 6 bases. V was cut by 3 bases and J by 3 bases, with 21 bases left in between. The CDR3 length is 17 residues. The germline V gene has CDR1 SGHNT and CDR2 YYREEE (reference sequence). DNA of the CDR3: TGTGCCAGCAGCTCAAAACAGGGTGTTAGATCGGACACTGAAGCTTTCTTT. This encodes CASSSKQGVRSDTEAFF. The full variable domain, its missing parts supplied by reference TRBV5-4 and TRBJ1-1, is ETGVTQSPTHLIKTRGQQVTLRCSSQSGHNTVSWYQQALGQGPQFIFQYYREEENGRGNFPPRFSGLQFPNYSSELNVNALELDDSALYLCASSSKQGVRSDTEAFFGQGTRLTVV.

The chain links TRBV18 to TRBJ2-7; perhaps TRBD1 as D (6 bases). The ends were cut back, 3 bases at V and 0 bases at J, with 12 bases in the middle. The CDR3 sequence is 15 residues long. Germline V gene data show CDR1 as KGHSH and CDR2 as LQKENI. In DNA, the CDR3 is TGTGCCAGCTCACCCGGACAGTCGAGCTCCTACGAGCAGTACTTC. It encodes CASSPGQSSSYEQYF.

This chain links TRBV12-5 with TRBJ1-5; TRBD1 might be the D (5 bases). V was shortened by 1 base and J by 5 bases, with 15 bases between the two germline ends. The germline V gene has CDR1 LGHNT and CDR2 FRNRAP. The CDR3 is made up of 16 amino acids. The CDR3 region is CASGLALFREDQPQHF. The CDR3 nucleotides read TGTGCTAGTGGTTTGGCGCTCTTCAGGGAAGATCAGCCCCAGCATTTT.

The chain uses TRBV5-6 and TRBJ2-7; TRBD2 agrees at 8 bases. The CDR3 length is 16 residues. Germline loops: CDR1 SGHDT, CDR2 YYEEEE. Germline trimming cut 6 bases from V and 0 bases from J; bases unmatched to any gene: 11. CDR3 region: CASIDGGGSSSYEQYF. The DNA for the CDR3 is TGTGCCAGCATCGACGGGGGGGGCTCGAGCTCCTACGAGCAGTACTTC.

The chain links TRBV19 to TRBJ2-7; the D gene is possibly TRBD1 (6 bases). The CDR3 contains 15 residues. Germline CDR1 and CDR2: LNHDA and SQIVND (reference sequence). Trimming removed 5 bases from V and 0 bases from J, with 14 bases in between. CDR3 nucleotide sequence: TGTGCCAGTAGTCCAGGGGCCCTAAGCTCCTACGAGCAGTACTTC. This gives the protein CASSPGALSSYEQYF.

The rearrangement joins TRBV7-9 to TRBJ1-3; tentatively, D is TRBD1 (5 bases). The CDR3 spans 14 residues. With 6 bases removed from V and 0 bases from J, the gap between germline ends came to 9 bases. Germline V gene data show CDR1 as SEHNR and CDR2 as FQNEAQ (reference sequence). The CDR3 loop reads CASSLDTSGNTIYF. CDR3 in DNA: TGTGCCAGCAGTTTGGACACCTCTGGAAACACCATATATTTT.

The V call is TRBV28, the J call TRBJ1-4; tentative D call: TRBD1 (5 bases). V lost 6 bases and J 7 bases, leaving 21 bases between the germline ends. This CDR3 has 16 amino acids. Germline V CDR1 and CDR2: MDHEN, SYDVKM. CDR3 in amino acids: CASSPAGGGTGEKLFF. The CDR3 DNA follows: TGTGCCAGCAGCCCAGCGGGCGGCGGGACGGGTGAAAAACTGTTTTTT.

The chain links TRBV9 to TRBJ2-2; D possibly corresponds to TRBD2 (5 bases). Germline V gene data show CDR1 as SGDLS and CDR2 as YYNGEE. V shed 2 bases and J shed 4 bases, with 18 bases lying between them. The CDR3 is made up of 17 amino acids. CDR3 sequence reads: CASSVAWGEGFTGELFF. CDR3 bases: TGTGCCAGCAGCGTTGCCTGGGGAGAAGGGTTCACCGGGGAGCTGTTTTTT.

The chain is built from TRBV12-2 and TRBJ1-2; the table gives TRBD1 as D, unverified against the DNA. TRBV12-2 represents a pseudogene. CDR3 length equals 13 residues. Here the CDR3 DNA reads TGTGCAAGTCGCTTAAGAAGACACAATGGCTACACCTTC. It encodes CASRLRRHNGYTF.

The chain employs TRBV29-1 and TRBJ1-3, with D unclear. The germline CDR1 and CDR2 sequences are SQVTM and ANQGSEA. V was pared by 2 bases and J by 4 bases, with 12 bases between. The CDR3 has 14 amino acids. As DNA, the CDR3 is TGCAGCGTTGAATCCCCGGGGATGGGAAACACCATATATTTT. Its protein is CSVESPGMGNTIYF.

CDR3 DNA: TGTGCCAGCAGAAGTACAGGGGGCGGAACTGAAGCTTTCTTT. Its translation is CASRSTGGGTEAFF. This sequence joins TRBV6-4 and TRBJ1-1, with 9 bases that match TRBD1. The CDR3 has 14 residues. Per the germline V gene, CDR1 is MRHNA and CDR2 is SNTAGT. V lost 6 bases to trimming and J lost 5 bases; unmatched junction nucleotides: 7.

V is TRBV7-2 and J is TRBJ1-2; possibly TRBD1 for D (5 bases). In germline, CDR1 is SGHTA, CDR2 FQGNSA. The CDR3 length is 14 residues. Deletions cut 1 base from V and 2 bases from J, with 8 bases between. The CDR3 region has the DNA TGTGCCAGCAGCTTAGTAACAGGAAACTATGGCTACACCTTC. The encoded protein is CASSLVTGNYGYTF.

V is TRBV28 and J is TRBJ2-7; 7 bases are a match to TRBD2. V gave up 7 bases and J gave up 2 bases; unmatched junction bases: 8. Germline CDR1 is MDHEN and CDR2 is SYDVKM. There are 14 residues in the CDR3. The CDR3 is CASKEDAGAYEQYF. In DNA, the CDR3 is TGTGCCAGCAAAGAGGACGCGGGGGCCTACGAGCAGTACTTC.

The sample holds a few counts of this clone. The CDR3 is CASSPAGTNAYEQYF. CDR3 DNA: TGCGCCAGCAGCCCGGCAGGGACAAATGCCTACGAGCAGTACTTC. J is TRBJ2-7 and V is TRBV5-1, with D tentatively TRBD1 (6 bases). The CDR3 extends over 15 amino acids. Trimming removed 4 bases from V and 2 bases from J, with 16 bases in between. The germline V gene has CDR1 SGHRS and CDR2 YFSETQ.

The rearrangement joins TRBV18 to TRBJ2-1; 12 bases are shared with TRBD2. The length of the CDR3 is 16 residues. With 3 bases clipped from V and 7 bases from J, the junction kept 7 bases outside the gene matches. Germline V CDR1 and CDR2: KGHSH, LQKENI. CDR3 in amino acids: CASSPPTSGRRNEQFF. The CDR3 bases are TGTGCCAGCTCACCGCCGACTAGCGGGAGACGGAATGAGCAGTTCTTC. The whole variable domain, remainder taken from reference TRBV18 and TRBJ2-1, is NAGVMQNPRHLVRRRGQEARLRCSPMKGHSHVYWYRQLPEEGLKFMVYLQKENIIDESGMPKERFSAEFPKEGPSILRIQQVVRGDSAAYFCASSPPTSGRRNEQFFGPGTRLTVL.

This chain uses TRBV23-1 with TRBJ1-6; D call uncertain. TRBV23-1 has ORF status, its function being uncertain. V lost 3 bases and J 4 bases, leaving 16 bases between the germline ends. The CDR3 is made up of 17 amino acids. The chain's CDR3 is CASSHLDKTLYNSPLHF. The CDR3 DNA follows: TGCGCCAGCAGTCATCTCGACAAAACGTTGTATAATTCACCCCTCCACTTT.

V usage is TRBV5-6 and J usage is TRBJ1-6, with TRBD1 matching 7 bases. Germline values: CDR1 SGHDT, CDR2 YYEEEE. The CDR3 contains 14 residues. Trimming removed 4 bases from V and 9 bases from J; junction bases left unmatched: 7. CDR3 sequence reads: CASSSRDRGSPLHF. The CDR3 DNA is TGTGCCAGCAGCAGCCGGGACAGAGGTTCACCCCTCCACTTT.